Listed here are 29 T cell receptor beta chains from one sample, sequenced in a study of cytomegalovirus exposure and HLA in healthy donors. PCR primers comprised 60 Vbeta and 13 Jbeta primers. Measured with immunoSEQ multiplex PCR; TCRdb has only the in-frame clones, and not every one. The sample gives about 86,000 clones, 70% to 80% of which show up once; roughly 14% is in the top ten. Sequences were obtained from PBMCs. These receptors came from a woman aged 40 to 50 in good health and CMV-seropositive.

V gene TRBV7-2 combines with J gene TRBJ1-1; the D is unclear. This CDR3 region has 13 residues. V was clipped by 5 bases and J by 3 bases, with 10 bases between them. Looked up from germline, CDR1 is SGHTA and CDR2 is FQGNSA. The CDR3 DNA is TGTGCCAGCAGCCCTAGGTCGGACACTGAAGCTTTCTTT. It translates to CASSPRSDTEAFF. The full variable domain, rest sourced from reference TRBV7-2 and TRBJ1-1, is GAGVSQSPSNKVTEKGKDVELRCDPISGHTALYWYRQSLGQGLEFLIYFQGNSAPDKSGLPSDRFSAERTGGSVSTLTIQRTQQEDSAVYLCASSPRSDTEAFFGQGTRLTVV.

This clone was seen just once. The chain recombines TRBV7-3 with TRBJ2-1, with 16 bases that match TRBD2. The CDR3 loop spans 16 amino acids. Trimming took 3 bases from V and 7 from J; bases not matched to a gene: 3. CDR1 and CDR2 (germline): SGHTA, FQGTGA. As DNA, the CDR3 is TGTGCCAGCAGCTTGGGACTAGCGGGGGGGCATAATGAGCAGTTCTTC. Protein product: CASSLGLAGGHNEQFF.

The chain couples TRBV7-8 to TRBJ2-6; perhaps TRBD2 as D (5 bases). V dropped 0 bases and J dropped 4 bases, with 10 bases sitting between them. This CDR3 has 16 amino acids. Germline CDR1 is SGHVS and CDR2 is FQNEAQ. Here the CDR3 DNA reads TGTGCCAGCAGCTTAGCGAGGGCCTCCGGGGCCAACGTCCTGACTTTC. Residues: CASSLARASGANVLTF.

The chain couples TRBV5-4 to TRBJ2-1; 7 positions match TRBD2. The CDR3 has 14 residues. Germline CDR1 and CDR2: SGHNT and YYREEE (reference sequence). The ends lost 7 bases at V and 4 bases at J; junction bases unmatched: 8. CDR3 DNA sequence: TGTGCCAGCTGGAGGGAGGGTCCTTACAATGAGCAGTTCTTC. It encodes CASWREGPYNEQFF.

V gene TRBV20-1 combines with J gene TRBJ2-1; TRBD2 might be the D (6 bases). Deletions cut 8 bases from V and 6 bases from J, with 11 bases between. Germline CDR1 is DFQATT and CDR2 is SNEGSKA (reference sequence). CDR3 length equals 11 residues. The CDR3: CSTWGGNEQFF. CDR3 coding DNA: TGCAGTACCTGGGGAGGCAATGAGCAGTTCTTC.

V and J are TRBV5-5 and TRBJ1-5, with 7 bases fitting TRBD1. The CDR3 sequence is 16 residues long. Per the germline V gene, CDR1 is SGHKS and CDR2 is YYEKEE (reference sequence). The ends lost 0 bases at V and 1 base at J; junction bases unmatched: 4. The CDR3 DNA sequence: TGTGCCAGCAGCTTGGCGCAGGGGGTAAGCAATCAGCCCCAGCATTTT. It yields the protein CASSLAQGVSNQPQHF.

This clone was recorded only once. J is TRBJ2-2 and V is TRBV15, with 7 bases lining up with TRBD2. Germline loops: CDR1 LNHNV, CDR2 YYDKDF (reference sequence). Trimming at V came to 6 bases and at J to 6 bases, leaving 7 bases not matched to a gene. CDR3 size: 14 residues. The chain's CDR3 is CATRERGGSGELFF. The CDR3, as DNA: TGTGCCACCAGGGAGCGGGGAGGATCCGGGGAGCTGTTTTTT.

The J gene is TRBJ2-2, the V gene TRBV7-3; tentative D call: TRBD2 (6 bases). Trimming pared 5 bases from V and 4 bases from J, leaving 17 bases between. The CDR3 loop spans 16 amino acids. CDR1 is SGHTA and CDR2 is FQGTGA in the germline V gene. The CDR3 nucleotides read TGTGCCAGCAGCCCTTCGTGGGGGGAGGCCACCGGGGAGCTGTTTTTT. Its protein is CASSPSWGEATGELFF.

The V and J genes are TRBV19 and TRBJ1-5; 9 nucleotides match TRBD1. J lost 1 base, V lost 5 bases, and 6 bases had no gene match. CDR1 is LNHDA and CDR2 is SQIVND in the germline V gene (reference sequence). The CDR3 totals 16 residues. The CDR3 DNA reads as TGTGCCAGTAGTTGGGGACAGGGCTGGAGCAATCAGCCCCAGCATTTT. Its protein is CASSWGQGWSNQPQHF.

The rearrangement joins TRBV4-2 to TRBJ2-5, with 9 nucleotides matching TRBD2. With the DNA end fitting TRBJ2-7 better, the J assignment may be wrong. Germline loops: CDR1 LGHNA, CDR2 YNFKEQ. This CDR3 comprises 16 residues. The DNA of the CDR3 is TGTGCCAGCAGCCAAGATGGCGCTAGCGGGGTTTACGAGCAGTACTTC. Protein: CASSQDGASGVYEQYF.

Notes on this clone: Other DNA sequences in the same sample also yield this CDR3. The rearrangement joins TRBV11-2 to TRBJ2-2; tentatively, D is TRBD1 (6 bases). Germline CDR1 and CDR2: SGHAT and FQNNGV. CDR3 length: 15 residues. The germline V and J ends were trimmed by 0 bases and 6 bases, with 11 bases remaining between them. The CDR3 DNA reads TGTGCCAGCAGCTTAGAGGGGGCCAGACCCGGGGAGCTGTTTTTT. Translation: CASSLEGARPGELFF.

DNA of the CDR3: TGTGCCAGCAGTGAAGGGTGGCGGGGGGGCTTTGATACGCAGTATTTT. Its translation: CASSEGWRGGFDTQYF. The chain couples TRBV2 to TRBJ2-3, with 9 bases aligning to TRBD2. Germline loops: CDR1 SNHLY, CDR2 FYNNEI. The CDR3 has 16 residues. V was pared by 1 base and J by 6 bases, with 8 bases of the junction left unmatched.

The chain has TRBV25-1 and TRBJ2-7, with TRBD1 matching 10 bases. Germline CDR1 is MGHDK and CDR2 is SYGVNS. This CDR3 is built from 15 residues. V was clipped by 5 bases and J by 5 bases; unmatched bases: 9. CDR3 DNA: TGTGCCAGCAGTCCCATTTCCGGGACAGGGGACGAGCAGTACTTC. Protein: CASSPISGTGDEQYF.

The chain couples TRBV11-2 to TRBJ1-2, with D hard to call. Germline CDR1 is SGHAT and CDR2 is FQNNGV. V dropped 5 bases and J dropped 2 bases, with 6 bases sitting between them. The CDR3 extends over 12 amino acids. CDR3 sequence: CASSGRNYGYTF. CDR3 sequence (DNA): TGTGCCAGCAGCGGCCGAAACTATGGCTACACCTTC.

The chain employs TRBV27 and TRBJ2-6; D is possibly TRBD2 (6 bases). This CDR3 comprises 20 residues. Germline V CDR1 and CDR2: MNHEY, SMNVEV (reference sequence). With 4 bases removed from V and 3 bases from J, the gap between germline ends came to 25 bases. CDR3 in amino acids: CASSSIISPPGGYGANVLTF. CDR3 DNA: TGTGCCAGCAGTTCAATTATATCCCCCCCCGGGGGTTATGGGGCCAACGTCCTGACTTTC.

The chain employs TRBV18 and TRBJ1-4, with TRBD1 identical over 8 bases. The CDR3 has 14 amino acids. Trimming cost V 6 bases and J 7 bases; bases outside gene matches: 7. The germline gives CDR1 KGHSH, CDR2 LQKENI. CDR3 region: CASSLRDRSEKLFF. DNA of the CDR3: TGTGCCAGCTCTCTCCGGGACAGGTCTGAAAAACTGTTTTTT. The full variable domain, rest sourced from reference TRBV18 and TRBJ1-4, is NAGVMQNPRHLVRRRGQEARLRCSPMKGHSHVYWYRQLPEEGLKFMVYLQKENIIDESGMPKERFSAEFPKEGPSILRIQQVVRGDSAAYFCASSLRDRSEKLFFGSGTQLSVL.

V gene TRBV10-3 combines with J gene TRBJ2-4, with D maybe TRBD2 (5 bases). The CDR3 covers 14 residues. Trimming removed 0 bases from V and 9 bases from J, with 12 bases in between. CDR1 is ENHRY and CDR2 is SYGVKD in the germline V gene. This CDR3 reads CAISESGSEGIQYF. In DNA form, the CDR3 reads TGTGCCATCAGTGAGTCGGGTAGCGAGGGCATTCAGTACTTC.

V gene TRBV19 combines with J gene TRBJ1-1; D call uncertain. With 6 bases removed from V and 1 base from J, the gap between germline ends came to 12 bases. The CDR3 has 14 residues. Germline assignment: CDR1 LNHDA and CDR2 SQIVND (reference sequence). The CDR3 loop reads CASSPKGGNTEAFF. CDR3 in DNA: TGTGCCAGTAGCCCCAAAGGAGGGAACACTGAAGCTTTCTTT.

CDR3 nucleotides: TGTGCCAGCGGGCCGGGACACGGTGTCCCAGATACGCAGTATTTT. Amino acids: CASGPGHGVPDTQYF. The rearrangement uses TRBV9 and TRBJ2-3, with D perhaps TRBD1 (6 bases). The length of the CDR3 is 15 residues. The germline V gene has CDR1 SGDLS and CDR2 YYNGEE. V lost 7 bases and J lost 4, with 19 bases in between. The full variable domain, with the rest looked up from reference TRBV9 and TRBJ2-3, is DSGVTQTPKHLITATGQRVTLRCSPRSGDLSVYWYQQSLDQGLQFLIQYYNGEERAKGNILERFSAQQFPDLHSELNLSSLELGDSALYFCASGPGHGVPDTQYFGPGTRLTVL.

A remark on this clone: Other DNA sequences from this sample encode an identical CDR3 as well. The rearrangement joins TRBV30 to TRBJ1-1; no definite D call. The CDR3 extends over 13 amino acids. Trimming removed 0 bases from V and 5 bases from J, with 10 bases in between. Germline CDR1 is GTSNPN and CDR2 is SVGIG (reference sequence). CDR3 amino acids: CAWSVGRGTEAFF. CDR3 coding DNA: TGTGCCTGGAGTGTAGGGAGAGGAACTGAAGCTTTCTTT. Looking up the rest from reference TRBV30 and TRBJ1-1 gives the full variable domain: SQTIHQWPATLVQPVGSPLSLECTVEGTSNPNLYWYRQAAGRGLQLLFYSVGIGQISSEVPQNLSASRPQDRQFILSSKKLLLSDSGFYLCAWSVGRGTEAFFGQGTRLTVV.

CDR3 nucleotide sequence: TGTGCCAGTAGTAAGCAGGGTAAGGGTAATTCACCCCTCCACTTT. This gives the protein CASSKQGKGNSPLHF. The chain is built from TRBV19 and TRBJ1-6, with D tentatively TRBD1 (5 bases). This CDR3 is 15 amino acids long. Trimming took 4 bases from V and 6 from J, leaving 13 bases between them. The germline V gene encodes CDR1 LNHDA and CDR2 SQIVND (reference sequence).

V usage is TRBV4-1 and J usage is TRBJ1-2; no firm D call. The germline V gene has CDR1 MGHRA and CDR2 YSYEKL. The CDR3 has 15 residues. Trimming took 0 bases from V and 2 from J, leaving 10 bases between them. This CDR3 reads CASSQEAAANYGYTF. The CDR3 region has the DNA TGCGCCAGCAGCCAAGAGGCGGCAGCCAACTATGGCTACACCTTC.

The gene calls are TRBV7-2 and TRBJ1-5; 9 bases line up with TRBD1. This CDR3 comprises 15 residues. The germline CDR1 and CDR2 sequences are SGHTA and FQGNSA. Trimming took 3 bases from V and 1 from J; bases not matched to a gene: 1. For the CDR3, the DNA is TGTGCCAGCAGCTTTACAGGGGGCAGCAATCAGCCCCAGCATTTT. It codes for CASSFTGGSNQPQHF. The full variable domain, its missing parts supplied by reference TRBV7-2 and TRBJ1-5, is GAGVSQSPSNKVTEKGKDVELRCDPISGHTALYWYRQSLGQGLEFLIYFQGNSAPDKSGLPSDRFSAERTGGSVSTLTIQRTQQEDSAVYLCASSFTGGSNQPQHFGDGTRLSIL.

The chain links TRBV7-2 to TRBJ2-3; 8 nucleotides match TRBD2. V lost 3 bases and J lost 3; bases outside the gene matches: 5. The germline gives CDR1 SGHTA, CDR2 FQGNSA. The CDR3 has 15 amino acids. The CDR3 region has the DNA TGTGCCAGCAGCTTTAGCGGGGAGGGGACAGATACGCAGTATTTT. It codes for CASSFSGEGTDTQYF.

The chain employs TRBV9 and TRBJ2-5; 10 bases fit TRBD2. The germline CDR1 and CDR2 sequences are SGDLS and YYNGEE. This CDR3 has 14 amino acids. Trimming at V came to 1 base and at J to 5 bases, leaving 2 bases not matched to a gene. DNA for the CDR3: TGTGCCAGCAGCGTATCAGCGGGGGGGGAGACCCAGTACTTC. Its translation: CASSVSAGGETQYF.

This clone was found once. The chain has TRBV11-2 and TRBJ1-1, with D hard to call. This CDR3 region has 13 residues. Germline V gives CDR1 SGHAT, CDR2 FQNNGV. V lost 6 bases and J 1 base, leaving 9 bases between the germline ends. The CDR3 here is CASRRPGNTEAFF. In DNA form, the CDR3 reads TGTGCCAGCAGGCGCCCGGGGAACACTGAAGCTTTCTTT.

The chain couples TRBV29-1 to TRBJ2-4; tentative D call: TRBD1 (6 bases). This CDR3 spans 16 amino acids. The germline V gene encodes CDR1 SQVTM and CDR2 ANQGSEA. V was shortened by 5 bases and J by 7 bases, with 24 bases between the two germline ends. CDR3 sequence reads: CSVQAGQIEDWNIQYF. CDR3 DNA: TGCAGCGTTCAGGCCGGACAGATAGAAGATTGGAACATTCAGTACTTC.

The V and J genes are TRBV6-1 and TRBJ1-1; 8 positions agree with TRBD1. With 6 bases clipped from V and 4 bases from J, the junction kept 4 bases outside the gene matches. Germline values: CDR1 MNHNS, CDR2 SASEGT. The CDR3 sequence is 13 residues long. CDR3 amino acids: CASRTTGGTEAFF. DNA for the CDR3: TGTGCCAGCAGGACCACAGGGGGCACTGAAGCTTTCTTT.

There are a few counts of this clone. The gene calls are TRBV9 and TRBJ1-3; D possibly corresponds to TRBD1 (5 bases). This CDR3 region has 13 residues. CDR1 is SGDLS, CDR2 YYNGEE, per germline. Trimming left V 4 bases short and J 7 bases short, with 12 bases between. The CDR3 DNA is TGTGCCAGCAGCCCCGGGGGAGGCAACACCATATATTTT. This translates into CASSPGGGNTIYF. Supplemented by reference TRBV9 and TRBJ1-3, the full variable domain reads DSGVTQTPKHLITATGQRVTLRCSPRSGDLSVYWYQQSLDQGLQFLIQYYNGEERAKGNILERFSAQQFPDLHSELNLSSLELGDSALYFCASSPGGGNTIYFGEGSWLTVV.